By proportion, the clone carrying this TCR beta chain is medium-sized. Its antigen is still unknown. Germline CDR1 MNHNS, CDR2 SASEGT. The germline V and J ends were trimmed by 6 bases and 5 bases, with 22 bases remaining between them. This CDR3 spans 16 amino acids. Time point specified: sample taken at primary tumor resection. Whole RNA, isolated from tumor, nontumor lung or frozen PBMC, was sequenced without prior sorting. This sample was included in a study of spatial heterogeneity in lung cancer. Background on the study: Alpha-chain detections were consistently fewer than beta-chain detections among the sequences.

Each TCR cDNA molecule carried a unique molecular identifier. MiXCR, applied by TCRdb to the 5' RACE reads, yields one record per CDR3 protein. The sample yields 8,500 to 10,000 distinct CDR3 sequences, roughly 8.4% seen once. Whole-study results and caveats: The study found that expanded intratumoral alpha and beta TCR counts tracked tumor mutation counts.

This clonotype was obtained from a male donor with early-stage non-small cell lung cancer. The sequenced sample was lung tumor tissue, obtained at surgery. This chain connects TRBV6-1 to TRBJ1-1, with D tentatively TRBD1 (5 bases). CDR3 region: CASRLGPQGLGTEAFF. CDR3 bases: TGTGCCAGCAGATTAGGACCCCAGGGTTTAGGAACTGAAGCTTTCTTT.